This section outlines one TCR beta chain sequence together with its context. The data originate from a study of T cell changes during pregnancy in multiple sclerosis. Generated by immunoSEQ multiplex PCR, the TCRdb table keeps only in-frame clones and is missing some. This sample has about 74,000 clones, with 88% found just once. This CDR3 comprises 15 residues. Germline CDR1 reads GTSNPN; CDR2 reads SVGIG (reference sequence). V was trimmed by 2 bases and J by 0 bases, leaving 10 bases between them. The sequence came from a female donor with multiple sclerosis, enrolled in a pregnancy study. The sequencing used peripheral blood, collected before pregnancy. This chain uses TRBV30 with TRBJ2-2; D is perhaps TRBD1 (5 bases). The CDR3 sequence: CAWSRGAANTGELFF. In nucleotides, the CDR3 is TGTGCCTGGAGTAGGGGCGCCGCGAACACCGGGGAGCTGTTTTTT.